The 20 T cell receptor beta chains given below trace back to one sample, sequenced in a study of CD8 T cells in Susac syndrome. Reverse transcription used about 0.45 to 1 ug RNA and random hexamers. Using its own MiXCR run on the immunoSEQ multiplex PCR reads, TCRdb lists one record per CDR3 protein. The sample has about 190,000 distinct CDR3 sequences, roughly 90% seen once; the top ten hold over 0.075%. The sample was CD4+ T cells from PBMCs. The source is a human donor with Susac syndrome.

The chain couples TRBV27 to TRBJ2-7; maybe TRBD1 (6 bases). The ends were cut back, 6 bases at V and 4 bases at J, with 19 bases in the middle. CDR3 size: 15 residues. The V gene's germline CDR1 is MNHEY and CDR2 SMNVEV (reference sequence). CDR3 amino acids: CASRRGLGGPYEQYF. The CDR3, as DNA: TGTGCCAGCAGGAGAGGTTTAGGGGGTCCGTACGAGCAGTACTTC.

The chain uses TRBV20-1 and TRBJ1-5; the D is unclear. The V and J ends lost 1 base and 4 bases respectively, with 8 bases between them. The CDR3 is 13 amino acids. CDR1 and CDR2 (germline): DFQATT, SNEGSKA (reference sequence). The DNA of the CDR3 is TGCAGTGCTAGAGTGGCGGGGAATCAGCCCCAGCATTTT. Its translation: CSARVAGNQPQHF.

CDR3 bases: TGTGCCAGCAGCTTGGCCGTGGCGACTTACGAGCAGTACTTC. This codes for CASSLAVATYEQYF. The chain employs TRBV5-6 and TRBJ2-7; D unclear. The CDR3 consists of 14 residues. The germline V gene has CDR1 SGHDT and CDR2 YYEEEE. V lost 0 bases and J lost 4, with 11 bases in between.

The rearrangement joins TRBV7-3 to TRBJ2-3; D remains ambiguous. Between the trimmed V and J ends, which lost 6 bases and 2 bases, there was a span of 18 bases. Per germline, CDR1 SGHTA and CDR2 FQGTGA. CDR3 length: 16 residues. The CDR3 DNA reads as TGTGCCAGCAGTTCTGCGCCAGGCCCCAACACAGATACGCAGTATTTT. Protein product: CASSSAPGPNTDTQYF.

The V and J genes are TRBV12-3 or TRBV12-4 and TRBJ2-1, with TRBD2 identical over 12 bases. The CDR3 is 15 residues long. The V and J ends lost 6 bases and 9 bases, in that order; junction bases with no gene match: 9. CDR3 nucleotides: TGTGCCAGCAGCCTCCTAGCGGGGGGGGCGGGTGAGCAGTTCTTC. It translates to CASSLLAGGAGEQFF.

J is TRBJ2-2 and V is TRBV6-5, with a possible D match to TRBD1 (6 bases). Germline V gene data show CDR1 as MNHEY and CDR2 as SVGAGI. With 2 bases removed from V and 2 bases from J, the gap between germline ends came to 9 bases. This CDR3 comprises 15 residues. CDR3 protein: CASSYMGANTGELFF. The DNA of the CDR3 is TGTGCCAGCAGTTACATGGGGGCTAACACCGGGGAGCTGTTTTTT.

The chain combines TRBV7-9 with TRBJ1-6; D gene ambiguous. Trimming removed 1 base at V and 8 bases at J, with 6 bases between. The germline gives CDR1 SEHNR, CDR2 FQNEAQ (reference sequence). The CDR3 extends over 13 amino acids. The CDR3 DNA reads as TGTGCCAGCAGCTTAGAGGCGTATTCACCCCTCCACTTT. Protein product: CASSLEAYSPLHF.

This clonotype appeared a single time. The rearrangement links TRBV4-1 to TRBJ2-6; the D is unclear. CDR1 and CDR2 (germline): MGHRA, YSYEKL. The CDR3 sequence is 13 residues long. V was shortened by 0 bases and J by 8 bases, with 5 bases between the two germline ends. CDR3 region: CASSQEWTNVLTF. DNA for the CDR3: TGCGCCAGCAGCCAAGAATGGACCAACGTCCTGACTTTC.

The sample holds one count of this clonotype. The rearrangement uses TRBV3-1 and TRBJ2-2; D remains unclear. This CDR3 comprises 13 residues. Trimming left V 1 base short and J 5 bases short, with 5 bases between. Germline V gene data show CDR1 as LGHDT and CDR2 as YNNKEL (reference sequence). CDR3 sequence reads: CASSQAMTGELFF. DNA of the CDR3: TGTGCCAGCAGCCAAGCCATGACCGGGGAGCTGTTTTTT.

CDR3 coding DNA: TGCAGCGTTGATGACGTTTCATATGGCTACACCTTC. It specifies CSVDDVSYGYTF. The chain has TRBV29-1 and TRBJ1-2, with D unclear. The ends were cut back, 3 bases at V and 5 bases at J, with 10 bases in the middle. This CDR3 has 12 amino acids. In germline, CDR1 is SQVTM, CDR2 ANQGSEA.

V usage is TRBV11-2 and J usage is TRBJ2-1; no clear D. Germline values: CDR1 SGHAT, CDR2 FQNNGV. V was trimmed by 1 base and J by 0 bases, leaving 10 bases between them. This CDR3 is built from 16 residues. CDR3 region: CASSLVGGLSYNEQFF. The CDR3 nucleotides are TGTGCCAGCAGCTTAGTTGGCGGTCTCTCCTACAATGAGCAGTTCTTC.

This clonotype appeared once. The chain combines TRBV6-5 with TRBJ2-1; D call uncertain. Germline assignment: CDR1 MNHEY and CDR2 SVGAGI. The germline V and J ends were trimmed by 6 bases and 5 bases, with 17 bases remaining between them. The CDR3 has 15 amino acids. CDR3 loop: CASSNRQPAHNEQFF. In nucleotides, the CDR3 is TGTGCCAGCAGCAATAGACAACCAGCCCACAATGAGCAGTTCTTC.

The chain joins TRBV28 to TRBJ2-7; D may be TRBD2 (5 bases). The CDR3 is 14 amino acids. The V gene lost 2 bases and the J gene lost 0 bases, with 8 bases spanning the gap. Germline V gene data show CDR1 as MDHEN and CDR2 as SYDVKM. The chain's CDR3 is CASSLSGSSYEQYF. DNA of the CDR3: TGTGCCAGCAGTTTAAGCGGCAGCTCCTACGAGCAGTACTTC.

The CDR3 DNA sequence: TGTGCCAGCAGCAGGGACTTTAACACCGGGGAGCTGTTTTTT. Amino acids: CASSRDFNTGELFF. V gene TRBV12-3 or TRBV12-4 combines with J gene TRBJ2-2, with a possible D match to TRBD2 (6 bases). The V end lost 6 bases, the J end lost 2 bases, and 10 bases lay between the germline ends. The CDR3 is made up of 14 amino acids.

V usage is TRBV19 and J usage is TRBJ1-1; a possible D gene is TRBD1 (6 bases). CDR1 LNHDA and CDR2 SQIVND come from the germline V gene (reference sequence). Trimming pared 6 bases from V and 5 bases from J, leaving 16 bases between. This CDR3 has 14 residues. CDR3 protein: CASRSTGIRTEAFF. The DNA of the CDR3 is TGTGCCAGTAGGTCTACAGGGATAAGGACTGAAGCTTTCTTT.

This chain joins TRBV30 and TRBJ1-2, with D perhaps TRBD1 (5 bases). The CDR3 is made up of 14 amino acids. Trimming cost V 5 bases and J 8 bases, with 21 bases left between them. Germline V gene data show CDR1 as GTSNPN and CDR2 as SVGIG (reference sequence). CDR3 bases: TGTGCCTGGGGGCTCCCATGGGGGATGGGGGGCTACACCTTC. Translation gives CAWGLPWGMGGYTF.

This chain connects TRBV7-9 to TRBJ2-6; D is ambiguous. Germline CDR1 reads SEHNR; CDR2 reads FQNEAQ (reference sequence). The CDR3 consists of 17 residues. Trimming cost V 5 bases and J 2 bases, with 16 bases left between them. The CDR3 sequence is CASSLTGPLTGANVLTF. The CDR3 nucleotides are TGTGCCAGCAGCCTCACCGGGCCCCTCACTGGGGCCAACGTCCTGACTTTC.

This chain connects TRBV2 to TRBJ2-4; D is ambiguous. V was trimmed by 7 bases and J by 3 bases, leaving 10 bases between them. CDR1 and CDR2 from the germline V gene are SNHLY and FYNNEI. This CDR3 comprises 13 residues. In nucleotides, the CDR3 is TGTGCCAGCAAACAACCGATCAAAAACATTCAGTACTTC. It yields the protein CASKQPIKNIQYF. The whole variable domain, remainder taken from reference TRBV2 and TRBJ2-4, is EPEVTQTPSHQVTQMGQEVILRCVPISNHLYFYWYRQILGQKVEFLVSFYNNEISEKSEIFDDQFSVERPDGSNFTLKIRSTKLEDSAMYFCASKQPIKNIQYFGAGTRLSVL.

The chain joins TRBV13 to TRBJ1-3; perhaps TRBD1 as D (6 bases). V lost 6 bases, J lost 0 bases, and 18 bases lay in between. This CDR3 has 17 residues. Germline CDR1 and CDR2: PRHDT and FYEKMQ (reference sequence). The CDR3 region is CASSLTGWGASGNTIYF. The CDR3 DNA follows: TGTGCCAGCAGTCTTACAGGATGGGGGGCCTCTGGAAACACCATATATTTT.

The V and J genes are TRBV20-1 and TRBJ2-7; D is unresolved. Germline V gene data show CDR1 as DFQATT and CDR2 as SNEGSKA (reference sequence). V was pared by 3 bases and J by 2 bases, with 8 bases between. This CDR3 is built from 12 residues. The CDR3 DNA sequence: TGCAGTGCTAGTGTGGCGACCTACGAGCAGTACTTC. Protein sequence: CSASVATYEQYF.